This is a list of T cell receptor beta chains from one sample in a study of T cell repertoires in ileal Crohn's disease. Measured with immunoSEQ multiplex PCR; TCRdb has only the in-frame clones, and not every one. Among 12,000 or so clones listed, around 75% were seen once. Sequencing was carried out using ileal tissue. The source is an adult with Crohn's disease. The CDR3 runs from the conserved cysteine through the conserved F or W. Fields, in order: clone size, J gene, V gene, CDR3 protein. A clone size is listed for some rows: how often the clone was seen (once, few, many), or a class if it is expanded.

>-|TRBJ1-2|TRBV19
CASSALIQGANYGYTF
>-|TRBJ1-6|TRBV2
CASSVQGRDSPLHF
>once|TRBJ1-5|TRBV18
CASSPPGLGTGAKPQHF
>once|TRBJ2-5|TRBV6-1
CASTLLAGGSGTQYF
>-|TRBJ2-5|TRBV6-1
CASSEWGGRETQYF
>-|TRBJ2-2|TRBV9
CASSVAGGAAGELFF
>-|TRBJ2-1|TRBV19
CASSRTSGGIGEQFF
>-|TRBJ1-2|TRBV9
CASSVNYWPSVGQDGYTF
>-|TRBJ1-6|TRBV6-5
CASSRQGSSSPLHF
>few|TRBJ2-7|TRBV4-3
CASSQDWAGTYEQYF
>-|TRBJ2-2|TRBV6-4
CASSAQGTGELFF
>once|TRBJ1-2|TRBV4-2
CASSRDTLNYGYTF
>-|TRBJ1-2|TRBV18
CASSPLTGGNYGYTF
>-|TRBJ1-2|TRBV5-4
CASSQTGLYGYTF
>few|TRBJ2-2|TRBV15
CATSGLDRGWTGELFF
>-|TRBJ2-1|TRBV5-6
CASSFGLASTYNEQFF
>-|TRBJ2-7|TRBV6-5
CASSYMSGGWEQYF